This T cell receptor (beta chain) appears in the sequencing data of a study of blood T cell repertoires in COVID-19. Study background: The samples span acute and convalescent COVID-19 from the United States, Italy and Spain. T cells, B-cell-depleted T cells, or PBMCs provided the cDNA or gDNA that served as material.

The repertoire was sequenced with immunoSEQ multiplex PCR; TCRdb's copy has only in-frame clones and lacks some. The sample comprises over 350,000 clones, around 89% of which are singletons, and 4% to 5.5% rests with the top ten. The clonotype was recovered from a woman aged 25 to 39 with acute or convalescent COVID-19. Sequencing input: peripheral blood.

The CDR3 here is CAVKAGGNNEQFF. CDR3 DNA: TGTGCCGTCAAAGCGGGGGGTAACAATGAGCAGTTCTTC. This sequence joins TRBV2 and TRBJ2-1, with TRBD2 matching over 9 bases. This CDR3 is built from 13 residues. J gave up 5 bases and V 11 bases, and 7 bases lay outside the gene matches. Germline lookup yields CDR1 SNHLY and CDR2 FYNNEI.